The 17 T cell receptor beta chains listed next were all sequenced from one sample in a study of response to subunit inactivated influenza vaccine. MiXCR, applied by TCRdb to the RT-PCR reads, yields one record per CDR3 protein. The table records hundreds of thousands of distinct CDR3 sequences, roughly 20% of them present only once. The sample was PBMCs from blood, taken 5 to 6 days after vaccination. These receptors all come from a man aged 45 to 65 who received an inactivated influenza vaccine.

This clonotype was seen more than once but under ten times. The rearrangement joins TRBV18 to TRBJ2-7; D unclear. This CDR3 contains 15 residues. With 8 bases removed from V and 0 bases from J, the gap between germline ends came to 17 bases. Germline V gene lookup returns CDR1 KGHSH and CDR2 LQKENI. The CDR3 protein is CASTLQSSSSYEQYF. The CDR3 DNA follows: TGTGCCAGCACCCTACAGAGCTCAAGCTCCTACGAGCAGTACTTC.

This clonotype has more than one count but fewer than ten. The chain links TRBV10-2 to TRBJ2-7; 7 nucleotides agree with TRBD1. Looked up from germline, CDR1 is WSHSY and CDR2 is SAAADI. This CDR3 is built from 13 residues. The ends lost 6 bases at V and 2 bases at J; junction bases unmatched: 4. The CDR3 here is CASRLTGAYEQYF. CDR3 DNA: TGCGCCAGCAGGCTTACAGGGGCCTACGAGCAGTACTTC.

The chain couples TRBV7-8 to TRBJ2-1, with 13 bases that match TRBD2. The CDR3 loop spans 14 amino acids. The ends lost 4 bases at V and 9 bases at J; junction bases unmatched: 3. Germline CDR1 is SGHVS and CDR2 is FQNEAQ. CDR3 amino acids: CASSSGLAGREQFF. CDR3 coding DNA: TGTGCCAGCAGCTCGGGACTAGCGGGGCGTGAGCAGTTCTTC. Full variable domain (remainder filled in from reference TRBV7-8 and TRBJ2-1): GAGVSQSPRYKVAKRGQDVALRCDPISGHVSLFWYQQALGQGPEFLTYFQNEAQLDKSGLPSDRFFAERPEGSVSTLKIQRTQQEDSAVYLCASSSGLAGREQFFGPGTRLTVL.

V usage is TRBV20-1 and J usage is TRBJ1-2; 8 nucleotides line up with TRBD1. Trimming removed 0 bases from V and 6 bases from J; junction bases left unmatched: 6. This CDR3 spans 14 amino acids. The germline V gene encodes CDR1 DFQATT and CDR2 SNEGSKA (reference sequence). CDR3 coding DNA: TGCAGTGCTAGAGATAGGGACAGGAAAGATGGCTACACCTTC. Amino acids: CSARDRDRKDGYTF.

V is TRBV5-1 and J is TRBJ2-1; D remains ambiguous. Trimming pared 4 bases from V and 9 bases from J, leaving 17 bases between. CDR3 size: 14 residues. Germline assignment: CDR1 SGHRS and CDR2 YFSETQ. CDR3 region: CASSQVGRSSEQFF. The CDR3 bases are TGCGCCAGCAGCCAGGTGGGCAGGAGCAGTGAGCAGTTCTTC.

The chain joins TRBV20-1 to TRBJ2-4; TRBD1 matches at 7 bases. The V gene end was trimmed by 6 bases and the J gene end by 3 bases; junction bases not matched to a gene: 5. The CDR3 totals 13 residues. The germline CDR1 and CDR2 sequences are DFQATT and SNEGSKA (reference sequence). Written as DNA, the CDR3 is TGCAGTGCCCAGGGACAGTTCAAAAACATTCAGTACTTC. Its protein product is CSAQGQFKNIQYF.

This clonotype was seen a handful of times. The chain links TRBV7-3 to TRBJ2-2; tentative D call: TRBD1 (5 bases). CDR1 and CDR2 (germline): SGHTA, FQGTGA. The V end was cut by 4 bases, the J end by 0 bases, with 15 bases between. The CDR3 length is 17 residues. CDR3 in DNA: TGTGCCAGCAGCTCCCTACCGTGGGGCCCGAACACCGGGGAGCTGTTTTTT. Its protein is CASSSLPWGPNTGELFF.

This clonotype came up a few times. CDR3 sequence (DNA): TGTGCCAGCAGCCCGTGGACAGAGAACACTGAAGCTTTCTTT. Its translation: CASSPWTENTEAFF. This sequence joins TRBV3-1 and TRBJ1-1; D perhaps matches TRBD1 (6 bases). CDR3 length: 14 amino acids. The V end lost 4 bases, the J end lost 1 base, and 10 bases lay between the germline ends. CDR1 and CDR2 from the germline V gene are LGHDT and YNNKEL (reference sequence).

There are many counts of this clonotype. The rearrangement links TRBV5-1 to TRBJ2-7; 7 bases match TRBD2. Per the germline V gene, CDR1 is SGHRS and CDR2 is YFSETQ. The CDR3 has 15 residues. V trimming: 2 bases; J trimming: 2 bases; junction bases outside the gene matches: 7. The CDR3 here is CASSFGAGATYEQYF. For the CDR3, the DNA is TGCGCCAGCAGCTTCGGTGCGGGAGCTACCTACGAGCAGTACTTC. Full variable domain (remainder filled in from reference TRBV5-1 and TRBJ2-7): KAGVTQTPRYLIKTRGQQVTLSCSPISGHRSVSWYQQTPGQGLQFLFEYFSETQRNKGNFPGRFSGRQFSNSRSEMNVSTLELGDSALYLCASSFGAGATYEQYFGPGTRLTVT.

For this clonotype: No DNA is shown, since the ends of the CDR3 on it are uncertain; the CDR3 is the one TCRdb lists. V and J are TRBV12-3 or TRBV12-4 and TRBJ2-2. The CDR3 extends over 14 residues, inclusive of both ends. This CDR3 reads CASSSSLNTGELFF.

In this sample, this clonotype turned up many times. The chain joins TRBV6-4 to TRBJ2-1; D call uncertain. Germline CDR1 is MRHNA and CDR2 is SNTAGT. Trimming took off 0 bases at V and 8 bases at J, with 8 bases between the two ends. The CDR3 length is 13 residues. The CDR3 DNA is TGTGCCAGCAGTGACTCTGAGCGCGATGAGCAGTTCTTC. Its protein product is CASSDSERDEQFF.

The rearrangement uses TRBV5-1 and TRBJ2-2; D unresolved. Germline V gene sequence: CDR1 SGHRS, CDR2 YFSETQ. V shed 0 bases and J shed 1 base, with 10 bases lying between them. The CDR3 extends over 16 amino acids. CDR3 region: CASSLVNAENTGELFF. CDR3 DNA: TGCGCCAGCAGCTTGGTTAATGCGGAGAACACCGGGGAGCTGTTTTTT. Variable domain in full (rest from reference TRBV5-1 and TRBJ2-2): KAGVTQTPRYLIKTRGQQVTLSCSPISGHRSVSWYQQTPGQGLQFLFEYFSETQRNKGNFPGRFSGRQFSNSRSEMNVSTLELGDSALYLCASSLVNAENTGELFFGEGSRLTVL.

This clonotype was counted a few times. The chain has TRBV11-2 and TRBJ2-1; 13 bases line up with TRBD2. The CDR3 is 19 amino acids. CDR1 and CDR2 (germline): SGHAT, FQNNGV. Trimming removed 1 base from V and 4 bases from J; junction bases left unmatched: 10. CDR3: CASSLGLAGGLREYNEQFF. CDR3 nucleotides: TGTGCCAGCAGCTTAGGACTAGCGGGGGGTCTCCGAGAATACAATGAGCAGTTCTTC.

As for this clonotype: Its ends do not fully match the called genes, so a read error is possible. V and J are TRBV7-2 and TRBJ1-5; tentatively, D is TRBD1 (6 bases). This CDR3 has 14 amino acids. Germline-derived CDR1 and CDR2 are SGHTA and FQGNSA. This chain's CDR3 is CASSSTGPNRPQHF. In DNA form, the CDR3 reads TGTGCCAGCAGCTCGACAGGCCCCAATCGGCCCCAGCATTTT.

The CDR3 DNA follows: TGTGCCAGCAGCCCCCTTGGCAGGGGGCTTTCTTCACCCCTCCACTTT. Translating it yields CASSPLGRGLSSPLHF. The gene calls are TRBV6-2 or TRBV6-3 and TRBJ1-6; 8 nucleotides line up with TRBD1. The V gene end was trimmed by 6 bases and the J gene end by 9 bases; junction bases not matched to a gene: 13. This CDR3 is 16 amino acids long. The germline V gene encodes CDR1 MNHEY and CDR2 SVGEGT.

CDR3 sequence: CASRTGATGYGYTF. The CDR3 coding sequence is TGTGCCAGCAGGACAGGGGCCACTGGGTATGGCTACACCTTC. This rearrangement joins TRBV6-1 to TRBJ1-2; 8 bases align to TRBD1. With V trimmed by 6 bases and J by 5 bases, 8 bases remained unmatched. Germline values: CDR1 MNHNS, CDR2 SASEGT. The CDR3 runs to 14 residues.

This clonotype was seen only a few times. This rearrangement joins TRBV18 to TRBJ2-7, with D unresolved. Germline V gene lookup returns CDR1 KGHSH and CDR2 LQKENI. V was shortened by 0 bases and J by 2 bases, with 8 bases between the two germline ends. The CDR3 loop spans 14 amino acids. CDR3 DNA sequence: TGTGCCAGCTCACCACCGGCGGAACCCTACGAGCAGTACTTC. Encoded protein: CASSPPAEPYEQYF.